The clone carrying this T cell receptor beta chain was found many times. MiXCR, run by TCRdb on the RT-PCR reads, gives a single entry per CDR3 protein. The data contain 200,000 to 250,000 distinct CDR3 sequences, 12% to 15% of them singletons. The sample originates from a study of patients and donors after allogeneic stem cell transplantation. This CDR3 has 14 amino acids. The ends were cut back, 5 bases at V and 2 bases at J, with 9 bases in the middle. Germline CDR1 and CDR2: KGHDR and SFDVKD. Sequenced material: blood, either unsorted or a sorted T cell fraction (not recorded which). The rearrangement joins TRBV24-1 to TRBJ1-5; possible D gene TRBD1, 6 bases. The source is a human donor who was either an allogeneic HSCT recipient or a stem cell or donor lymphocyte infusion donor (not recorded which). It is not recorded whose cells these are; they may come from a transplant donor. Here the CDR3 reads CATSAGVGNQPQHF. The DNA for the CDR3 is TGTGCCACCAGTGCAGGGGTCGGCAATCAGCCCCAGCATTTT.